The subject of this entry is one TCR beta chain. Its antigen remains unknown. This sample is part of a study of monozygotic twins with inflammatory bowel disease. General study findings and limits: Compared with healthy twins, IBD patients shared fewer clonotypes with others, especially with disease activity. Comparison of concordant versus discordant twins revealed no difference in repertoire similarity, possibly due to limited power.

Investigators pulled total RNA out of whole blood and did not sort T cells. TCRdb derives one entry per CDR3 protein from the 5' RACE reads, leaving out DNA. The data show approximately 100,000 distinct CDR3 sequences, and the top ten clones hold approximately 2%. The CDR3 contains 13 residues. CDR1 is SQVTM, CDR2 ANQGSEA, per germline. V gene TRBV29-1 combines with J gene TRBJ2-7. Sequenced material: blood. The clonotype was recovered from a human donor with ulcerative colitis or Crohn's disease, or a healthy co-twin of an affected twin (not recorded which). The CDR3 here is CSVESGSGYEQYF.